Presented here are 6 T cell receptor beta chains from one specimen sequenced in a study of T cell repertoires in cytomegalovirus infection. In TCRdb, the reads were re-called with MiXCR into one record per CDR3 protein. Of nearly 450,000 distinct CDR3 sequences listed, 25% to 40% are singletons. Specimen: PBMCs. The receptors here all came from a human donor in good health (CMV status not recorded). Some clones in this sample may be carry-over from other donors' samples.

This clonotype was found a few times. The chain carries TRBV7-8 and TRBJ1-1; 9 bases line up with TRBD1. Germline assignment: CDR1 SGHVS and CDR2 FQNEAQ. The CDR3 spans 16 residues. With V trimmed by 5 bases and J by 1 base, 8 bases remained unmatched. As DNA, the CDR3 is TGTGCCAGCAGCCAATCCATGGGACAGGGGAACACTGAAGCTTTCTTT. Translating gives CASSQSMGQGNTEAFF.

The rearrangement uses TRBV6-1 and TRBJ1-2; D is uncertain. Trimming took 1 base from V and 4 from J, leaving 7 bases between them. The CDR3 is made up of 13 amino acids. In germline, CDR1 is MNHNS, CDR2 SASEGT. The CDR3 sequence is CASSEVDGYGYTF. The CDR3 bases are TGTGCCAGCAGTGAAGTGGACGGCTATGGCTACACCTTC.

Here the CDR3 reads CASSLQQGNEAFF. The CDR3 DNA sequence: TGTGCCAGCAGCTTACAACAGGGGAATGAAGCTTTCTTT. V is TRBV7-6 and J is TRBJ1-1; 7 bases are shared with TRBD1. The CDR3 runs to 13 residues. The J segment lost 7 bases and the V segment lost 2 bases, leaving 4 bases of the junction unmatched. CDR1 and CDR2 (germline): SGHVS, FNYEAQ.

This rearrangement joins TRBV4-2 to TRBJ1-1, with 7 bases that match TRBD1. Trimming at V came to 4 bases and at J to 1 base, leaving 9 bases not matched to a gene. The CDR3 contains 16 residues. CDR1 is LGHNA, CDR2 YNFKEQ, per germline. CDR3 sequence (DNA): TGTGCCAGCAGCCCTTCGGGCAGGGGGAGGAACACTGAAGCTTTCTTT. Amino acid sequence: CASSPSGRGRNTEAFF.

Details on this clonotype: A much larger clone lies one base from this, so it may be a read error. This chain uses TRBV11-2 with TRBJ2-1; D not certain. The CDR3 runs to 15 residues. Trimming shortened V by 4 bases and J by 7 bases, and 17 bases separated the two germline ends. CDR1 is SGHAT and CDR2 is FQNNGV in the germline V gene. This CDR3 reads CASSYIQVVINEQFF. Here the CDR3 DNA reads TGTGCCAGCAGCTATATTCAGGTGGTCATTAATGAGCAGTTCTTC.

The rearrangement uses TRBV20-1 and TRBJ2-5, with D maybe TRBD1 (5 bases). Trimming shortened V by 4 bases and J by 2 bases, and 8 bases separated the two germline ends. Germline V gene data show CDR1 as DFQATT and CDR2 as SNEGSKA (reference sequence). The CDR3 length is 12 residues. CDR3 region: CSATGLQETQYF. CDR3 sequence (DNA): TGCAGTGCTACAGGGTTACAAGAGACCCAGTACTTC.